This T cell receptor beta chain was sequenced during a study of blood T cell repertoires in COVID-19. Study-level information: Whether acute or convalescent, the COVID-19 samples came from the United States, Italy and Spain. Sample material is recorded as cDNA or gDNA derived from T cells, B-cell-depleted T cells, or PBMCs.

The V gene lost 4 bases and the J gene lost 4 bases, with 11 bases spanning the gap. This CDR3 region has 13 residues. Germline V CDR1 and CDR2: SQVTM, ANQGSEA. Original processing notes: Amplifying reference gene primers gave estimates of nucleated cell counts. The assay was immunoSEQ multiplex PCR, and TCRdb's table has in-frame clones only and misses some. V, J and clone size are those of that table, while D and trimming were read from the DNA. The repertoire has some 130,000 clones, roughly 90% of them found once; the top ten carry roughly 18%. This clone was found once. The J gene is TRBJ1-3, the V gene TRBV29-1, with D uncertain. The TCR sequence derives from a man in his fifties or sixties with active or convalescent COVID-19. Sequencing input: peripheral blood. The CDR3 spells CSVVRGSGNTIYF. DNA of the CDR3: TGCAGCGTTGTGCGGGGTTCCGGAAACACCATATATTTT.